A single sample gave rise to the 21 T cell receptor beta chains below, sequenced in a study of control samples from healthy donors and cancer patients. Libraries were prepared by immunoSEQ multiplex PCR; TCRdb keeps only in-frame clonotypes and omits some of them. The sample carries roughly 120,000 clones, 85% to 90% recorded once. Input material: PBMCs. The receptor set was obtained from a woman aged 45 to 65 with colorectal cancer.

This chain uses TRBV6-5 with TRBJ2-1; 9 nucleotides match TRBD1. The germline gives CDR1 MNHEY, CDR2 SVGAGI. V was clipped by 4 bases and J by 10 bases; unmatched bases: 8. CDR3 length equals 14 residues. As DNA, the CDR3 is TGTGCCAGCAGTTCAAACAGGGGGCAGGGGGAGCAGTTCTTC. Residues: CASSSNRGQGEQFF.

This chain joins TRBV7-3 and TRBJ2-7; D is perhaps TRBD1 or TRBD2 (5 bases each). Germline CDR1 is SGHTA and CDR2 is FQGTGA. This CDR3 contains 19 residues. V lost 4 bases and J 3 bases, leaving 28 bases between the germline ends. DNA for the CDR3: TGTGCCAGCAGCTCCCCGATGGGGGTCAGTAGGTACATACTCTACGAGCAGTACTTC. The encoded protein is CASSSPMGVSRYILYEQYF.

This clone was observed a single time. V is TRBV2 and J is TRBJ2-5, with D maybe TRBD1 (5 bases). V was pared by 4 bases and J by 7 bases, with 19 bases between. This CDR3 contains 15 residues. In germline, CDR1 is SNHLY, CDR2 FYNNEI. CDR3 in DNA: TGTGCCAGCAGTGCGGGCGACAGCTCTCTAGGGACCCAGTACTTC. Protein product: CASSAGDSSLGTQYF.

The chain employs TRBV9 and TRBJ2-7; 7 bases are a match to TRBD1. The J segment lost 6 bases and the V segment lost 0 bases, leaving 9 bases of the junction unmatched. The germline V gene encodes CDR1 SGDLS and CDR2 YYNGEE. CDR3 size: 15 residues. Here the CDR3 reads CASSVGGGSSSEQYF. The DNA of the CDR3 is TGTGCCAGCAGCGTAGGAGGGGGCAGTAGTAGCGAGCAGTACTTC. The entire variable domain, with the rest obtained from reference TRBV9 and TRBJ2-7, is as follows: DSGVTQTPKHLITATGQRVTLRCSPRSGDLSVYWYQQSLDQGLQFLIQYYNGEERAKGNILERFSAQQFPDLHSELNLSSLELGDSALYFCASSVGGGSSSEQYFGPGTRLTVT.

The V and J genes are TRBV5-8 and TRBJ2-2; 9 bases align to TRBD2. V dropped 5 bases and J dropped 3; count of bases not matched to a gene: 5. The CDR3 extends over 15 amino acids. CDR1 SGHTS and CDR2 YDEGEE come from the germline V gene. CDR3 coding DNA: TGTGCCAGCAGTTTGCGCGGGGGGGACACCGGGGAGCTGTTTTTT. This translates into CASSLRGGDTGELFF.

The rearrangement uses TRBV4-1 and TRBJ2-7, with D tentatively TRBD1 or TRBD2 (5 bases each). Per germline, CDR1 MGHRA and CDR2 YSYEKL. The CDR3 loop spans 15 amino acids. V was trimmed by 4 bases and J by 0 bases, leaving 13 bases between them. The chain's CDR3 is CASSLEPGSSYEQYF. CDR3 sequence (DNA): TGCGCCAGCAGCCTGGAACCAGGGAGCTCCTACGAGCAGTACTTC.

The CDR3, as DNA: TGTGCCAGCAGCCCCCGATTTGAGGGTTCGAGGGAGCTGTTTTTT. The encoded protein is CASSPRFEGSRELFF. The chain couples TRBV9 to TRBJ2-2; D perhaps matches TRBD2 (5 bases). Germline values: CDR1 SGDLS, CDR2 YYNGEE. Trimming removed 4 bases at V and 9 bases at J, with 19 bases between. The CDR3 length is 15 residues.

The chain links TRBV2 to TRBJ2-3; D possibly corresponds to TRBD2 (5 bases). The CDR3 runs 12 residues. CDR1 and CDR2 from the germline V gene are SNHLY and FYNNEI. V lost 8 bases and J 2 bases, leaving 8 bases between the germline ends. The CDR3 loop reads CASRRDTDTQYF. In DNA, the CDR3 is TGTGCCAGCCGCCGGGACACAGATACGCAGTATTTT.

The chain links TRBV6-5 to TRBJ2-1; no clear D. From germline, CDR1 is MNHEY and CDR2 SVGAGI. V gave up 6 bases and J gave up 6 bases, with 9 bases separating them. The CDR3 sequence is 12 residues long. The CDR3 here is CASSFQSNEQFF. CDR3 nucleotides: TGTGCCAGCAGCTTCCAAAGCAATGAGCAGTTCTTC.

This chain connects TRBV7-3 to TRBJ2-1, with D perhaps given as TRBD1 or TRBD2 (5 bases each). V lost 4 bases and J lost 3, with 13 bases in between. CDR3 length: 15 residues. Germline V lookup: CDR1 SGHTA, CDR2 FQGTGA. The DNA for the CDR3 is TGTGCCAGCAGCTCATCCGGGACCCTCTACAATGAGCAGTTCTTC. Translated: CASSSSGTLYNEQFF.

The CDR3 sequence: CASRVPGRSNYGYTF. The CDR3 region has the DNA TGCGCCAGCAGAGTCCCGGGACGGTCCAACTATGGCTACACCTTC. This rearrangement joins TRBV5-1 to TRBJ1-2; the D gene is possibly TRBD1 (5 bases). V lost 5 bases to trimming and J lost 2 bases, with 16 bases between them. Germline V CDR1 and CDR2: SGHRS, YFSETQ. The CDR3 loop spans 15 amino acids.

V and J are TRBV11-2 and TRBJ1-3; no definite D call. Germline-derived CDR1 and CDR2 are SGHAT and FQNNGV. The length of the CDR3 is 14 residues. V was clipped by 5 bases and J by 6 bases, with 14 bases between them. CDR3 protein: CASSDPGMQNTIYF. The CDR3, as DNA: TGTGCCAGCAGCGATCCGGGGATGCAAAACACCATATATTTT.

The chain couples TRBV19 to TRBJ1-1; maybe TRBD1 (6 bases). Germline loops: CDR1 LNHDA, CDR2 SQIVND (reference sequence). The ends were cut back, 8 bases at V and 3 bases at J, with 13 bases in the middle. The CDR3 sequence is 13 residues long. The CDR3 coding sequence is TGTGCCAGTGGACCGGGACAACACACTGAAGCTTTCTTT. Encoded protein: CASGPGQHTEAFF. Drawing the rest from reference TRBV19 and TRBJ1-1, the complete variable domain is DGGITQSPKYLFRKEGQNVTLSCEQNLNHDAMYWYRQDPGQGLRLIYYSQIVNDFQKGDIAEGYSVSREKKESFPLTVTSAQKNPTAFYLCASGPGQHTEAFFGQGTRLTVV.

The chain uses TRBV5-1 and TRBJ1-5, with unresolved D. This CDR3 has 13 residues. The germline V gene encodes CDR1 SGHRS and CDR2 YFSETQ. V gave up 4 bases and J gave up 2 bases, with 7 bases separating them. CDR3 sequence: CASSPRGNQPQHF. DNA for the CDR3: TGCGCCAGCAGCCCGCGGGGCAATCAGCCCCAGCATTTT.

In its sample, this clone was seen once. The J gene is TRBJ2-7, the V gene TRBV7-3; TRBD2 is a possible D gene (6 bases). Germline V lookup: CDR1 SGHTA, CDR2 FQGTGA. Trimming pared 5 bases from V and 6 bases from J, leaving 17 bases between. This CDR3 is 14 amino acids long. CDR3 sequence reads: CASSRLETPREQYF. DNA for the CDR3: TGTGCCAGCAGCCGACTAGAAACCCCACGCGAGCAGTACTTC.

The chain recombines TRBV10-2 with TRBJ1-6; D may be TRBD1 (6 bases). The germline V gene encodes CDR1 WSHSY and CDR2 SAAADI. The V gene lost 6 bases and the J gene lost 10 bases, with 10 bases spanning the gap. CDR3 length equals 12 residues. CDR3 coding DNA: TGCGCCAGCAGACAGGGAACCTCACCCCTCCACTTT. Translating gives CASRQGTSPLHF.

This clone was seen just once. V gene TRBV6-5 combines with J gene TRBJ2-2; maybe TRBD1 (5 bases). The ends were cut back, 0 bases at V and 6 bases at J, with 14 bases in the middle. The germline V gene has CDR1 MNHEY and CDR2 SVGAGI. This CDR3 has 16 residues. CDR3 nucleotide sequence: TGTGCCAGCAGTTACTCCCCAGGGATTGGTTCCGGGGAGCTGTTTTTT. This encodes CASSYSPGIGSGELFF.

The V call is TRBV5-1, the J call TRBJ1-4, with a weak D call TRBD1 (6 bases). The CDR3 spans 15 residues. Germline CDR1 SGHRS, CDR2 YFSETQ. Trimming removed 7 bases at V and 7 bases at J, with 20 bases between. The CDR3 loop reads CASSSEGTKTEKLFF. CDR3 bases: TGCGCCAGCTCCTCAGAGGGGACAAAAACTGAAAAACTGTTTTTT.

This chain uses TRBV10-3 with TRBJ2-2; 9 bases match TRBD2. With V trimmed by 7 bases and J by 5 bases, 8 bases remained unmatched. The CDR3 is made up of 15 amino acids. The germline V gene has CDR1 ENHRY and CDR2 SYGVKD. In DNA, the CDR3 is TGTGCCATCATGCCGGGCAGCGGGAGGACCGGGGAGCTGTTTTTT. It encodes CAIMPGSGRTGELFF.

J is TRBJ1-1 and V is TRBV9; possible D gene TRBD1, 5 bases. The CDR3 has 15 amino acids. The germline gives CDR1 SGDLS, CDR2 YYNGEE. Trimming took off 0 bases at V and 1 base at J, with 10 bases between the two ends. The CDR3 bases are TGTGCCAGCAGCGTAGGAGGGGTAAGGAACACTGAAGCTTTCTTT. This translates into CASSVGGVRNTEAFF. The full variable domain, its missing parts supplied by reference TRBV9 and TRBJ1-1, is DSGVTQTPKHLITATGQRVTLRCSPRSGDLSVYWYQQSLDQGLQFLIQYYNGEERAKGNILERFSAQQFPDLHSELNLSSLELGDSALYFCASSVGGVRNTEAFFGQGTRLTVV.

The V call is TRBV10-3, the J call TRBJ1-3, with no clear D. Germline loops: CDR1 ENHRY, CDR2 SYGVKD. The CDR3 runs to 13 residues. V lost 7 bases to trimming and J lost 0 bases, with 7 bases between them. CDR3 loop: CAIMGFSGNTIYF. Here the CDR3 DNA reads TGTGCCATCATGGGTTTCTCTGGAAACACCATATATTTT.